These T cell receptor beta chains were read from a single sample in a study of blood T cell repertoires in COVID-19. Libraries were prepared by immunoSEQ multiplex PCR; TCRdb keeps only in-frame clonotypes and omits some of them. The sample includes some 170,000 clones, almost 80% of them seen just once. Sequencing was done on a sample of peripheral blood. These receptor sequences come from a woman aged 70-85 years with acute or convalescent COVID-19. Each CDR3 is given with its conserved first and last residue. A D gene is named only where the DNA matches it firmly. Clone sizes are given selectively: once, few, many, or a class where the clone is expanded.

CDR3 protein: CASSPDRAETQYF; CDR3 DNA: TGTGCCAGCTCACCGGACAGGGCCGAGACCCAGTACTTC; D gene: TRBD1; clone size: NA; J gene: TRBJ2-5; V gene: TRBV18
CDR3 protein: CASSVTGSDGYTF; CDR3 DNA: TGTGCCAGCAGTGTAACAGGGAGTGATGGCTACACCTTC; D gene: NA; clone size: few; J gene: TRBJ1-2; V gene: TRBV2
CDR3 protein: CAWSVSSGNTIYF; CDR3 DNA: TGTGCCTGGAGTGTGAGCTCTGGAAACACCATATATTTT; D gene: NA; clone size: NA; J gene: TRBJ1-3; V gene: TRBV30
CDR3 protein: CASSIEGTGVNEQFF; CDR3 DNA: TGTGCCAGTAGTATAGAGGGGACAGGGGTCAATGAGCAGTTCTTC; D gene: TRBD1; clone size: NA; J gene: TRBJ2-1; V gene: TRBV19
CDR3 protein: CASSTGGDFYEQYF; CDR3 DNA: TGTGCCAGCAGTACAGGGGGGGACTTCTACGAGCAGTACTTC; D gene: NA; clone size: NA; J gene: TRBJ2-7; V gene: TRBV27
CDR3 protein: CATSDSSGSKHEQFF; CDR3 DNA: TGTGCCACCAGTGATTCTAGCGGGAGTAAACATGAGCAGTTCTTC; D gene: TRBD2; clone size: NA; J gene: TRBJ2-1; V gene: TRBV24-1
CDR3 protein: CASSRVGQGSYEQYF; CDR3 DNA: TGCGCCAGCAGCCGGGTCGGACAGGGCTCCTACGAGCAGTACTTC; D gene: TRBD1; clone size: few; J gene: TRBJ2-7; V gene: TRBV4-1
CDR3 protein: CASSQEGTGANVLTF; CDR3 DNA: TGTGCCAGCAGCCAAGAGGGGACAGGGGCCAACGTCCTGACTTTC; D gene: NA; clone size: NA; J gene: TRBJ2-6; V gene: TRBV14
CDR3 protein: CASSPGVGNQPQHF; CDR3 DNA: TGTGCCAGCAGCCCGGGTGTTGGCAATCAGCCCCAGCATTTT; D gene: NA; clone size: once; J gene: TRBJ1-5; V gene: TRBV6-5
CDR3 protein: CALFGGRAGETQYF; CDR3 DNA: TGCGCCCTTTTCGGCGGGAGGGCCGGGGAGACCCAGTACTTC; D gene: TRBD2; clone size: NA; J gene: TRBJ2-5; V gene: TRBV23-1
CDR3 protein: CASSVLEGYGYTF; CDR3 DNA: TGTGCCAGCAGCGTACTGGAGGGCTATGGCTACACCTTC; D gene: NA; clone size: NA; J gene: TRBJ1-2; V gene: TRBV9
CDR3 protein: CAAGGQGGQPQHF; CDR3 DNA: TGTGCCGCAGGGGGCCAGGGTGGACAGCCCCAGCATTTT; D gene: TRBD1; clone size: NA; J gene: TRBJ1-5; V gene: TRBV24-1
CDR3 protein: CASSYDGGIYGYTF; CDR3 DNA: TGTGCCAGCAGTTACGACGGAGGGATCTATGGCTACACCTTC; D gene: NA; clone size: NA; J gene: TRBJ1-2; V gene: TRBV6-5
CDR3 protein: CASSPAGSSYETQYF; CDR3 DNA: TGTGCCAGCAGTCCAGCGGGAAGCAGTTACGAGACCCAGTACTTC; D gene: TRBD2; clone size: NA; J gene: TRBJ2-5; V gene: TRBV5-4
CDR3 protein: CASSSGLAGGTDTQYF; CDR3 DNA: TGTGCCAGCAGCTCGGGACTAGCGGGAGGAACAGATACGCAGTATTTT; D gene: TRBD2; clone size: NA; J gene: TRBJ2-3; V gene: TRBV7-2
CDR3 protein: CSARLASSYNEQFF; CDR3 DNA: TGCAGCGCCCGACTAGCTAGCTCCTACAATGAGCAGTTCTTC; D gene: TRBD2; clone size: NA; J gene: TRBJ2-1; V gene: TRBV29-1
CDR3 protein: CASSWAGNTEAFF; CDR3 DNA: TGTGCCAGCAGCTGGGCTGGGAACACTGAAGCTTTCTTT; D gene: NA; clone size: NA; J gene: TRBJ1-1; V gene: TRBV7-2
CDR3 protein: CASSQAGGGEQYF; CDR3 DNA: TGCGCCAGCAGCCAAGCGGGAGGCGGGGAGCAGTACTTC; D gene: TRBD2; clone size: NA; J gene: TRBJ2-7; V gene: TRBV5-1
CDR3 protein: CASGSLANNEQFF; CDR3 DNA: TGTGCCAGCGGATCACTAGCGAACAATGAGCAGTTCTTC; D gene: TRBD2; clone size: NA; J gene: TRBJ2-1; V gene: TRBV11-2
CDR3 protein: CASSPSRAPGQPQHF; CDR3 DNA: TGTGCCAGCAGTCCCTCGAGGGCCCCGGGCCAGCCCCAGCATTTT; D gene: NA; clone size: NA; J gene: TRBJ1-5; V gene: TRBV6-6
CDR3 protein: CASSPIDRGRYNIQYF; CDR3 DNA: TGTGCCAGTAGTCCAATTGACAGGGGGCGTTATAACATTCAGTACTTC; D gene: TRBD1; clone size: NA; J gene: TRBJ2-4; V gene: TRBV19
CDR3 protein: CASSPELAGDYNEQFF; CDR3 DNA: TGTGCCAGCTCACCAGAACTAGCGGGAGACTACAATGAGCAGTTCTTC; D gene: TRBD2; clone size: NA; J gene: TRBJ2-1; V gene: TRBV18
CDR3 protein: CASRQDNQPQHF; CDR3 DNA: TGTGCCAGCAGACAGGATAATCAGCCCCAGCATTTT; D gene: NA; clone size: NA; J gene: TRBJ1-5; V gene: TRBV2
CDR3 protein: CASRKGGTDTQYF; CDR3 DNA: TGTGCCAGCAGGAAGGGAGGCACAGATACGCAGTATTTT; D gene: NA; clone size: NA; J gene: TRBJ2-3; V gene: TRBV6-5
CDR3 protein: CASRAGFDGNYGYTF; CDR3 DNA: TGTGCCAGCAGGGCAGGGTTTGACGGGAACTATGGCTACACCTTC; D gene: NA; clone size: NA; J gene: TRBJ1-2; V gene: TRBV6-5
CDR3 protein: CASRASARSEQYF; CDR3 DNA: TGTGCCAGCAGGGCTAGCGCGCGCTCGGAGCAGTACTTC; D gene: NA; clone size: NA; J gene: TRBJ2-7; V gene: TRBV3-1/TRBV3-2
CDR3 protein: CAWRNSPGNTIYF; CDR3 DNA: TGTGCCTGGAGAAATAGCCCTGGAAACACCATATATTTT; D gene: NA; clone size: NA; J gene: TRBJ1-3; V gene: TRBV30
CDR3 protein: CASSLDRPNTGELFF; CDR3 DNA: TGTGCCAGTAGTTTGGACAGACCGAACACCGGGGAGCTGTTTTTT; D gene: NA; clone size: NA; J gene: TRBJ2-2; V gene: TRBV19
CDR3 protein: CASSQDATSGSVYEQYF; CDR3 DNA: TGCGCCAGCAGCCAAGATGCGACTAGCGGGAGTGTCTACGAGCAGTACTTC; D gene: TRBD2; clone size: NA; J gene: TRBJ2-7; V gene: TRBV4-1
CDR3 protein: CASRPKTSGKSSYNEQFF; CDR3 DNA: TGTGCCAGCAGACCGAAGACTAGCGGGAAAAGCTCCTACAATGAGCAGTTCTTC; D gene: NA; clone size: NA; J gene: TRBJ2-1; V gene: TRBV21-1
CDR3 protein: CASSDWDRTGEQFF; CDR3 DNA: TGTGCCAGCAGTGACTGGGACAGAACGGGTGAGCAGTTCTTC; D gene: TRBD1; clone size: NA; J gene: TRBJ2-1; V gene: TRBV6-4
CDR3 protein: CASINSPDTEAFF; CDR3 DNA: TGTGCCAGCATAAACAGTCCGGACACTGAAGCTTTCTTT; D gene: NA; clone size: NA; J gene: TRBJ1-1; V gene: TRBV6-5
CDR3 protein: CASSPVDSGMGEQFF; CDR3 DNA: TGTGCCAGCTCACCTGTTGATAGCGGGATGGGTGAGCAGTTCTTC; D gene: TRBD2; clone size: NA; J gene: TRBJ2-1; V gene: TRBV18
CDR3 protein: CASSPPAGYYGYTF; CDR3 DNA: TGTGCCAGCTCACCACCGGCAGGCTATTATGGCTACACCTTC; D gene: NA; clone size: NA; J gene: TRBJ1-2; V gene: TRBV18
CDR3 protein: CASSTDRGEQYF; CDR3 DNA: TGTGCCAGCAGCACAGACAGAGGCGAGCAGTACTTC; D gene: NA; clone size: NA; J gene: TRBJ2-7; V gene: TRBV7-7
CDR3 protein: CATSRDLEGKLFF; CDR3 DNA: TGTGCCACCAGCAGAGATCTGGAGGGAAAACTGTTTTTT; D gene: NA; clone size: NA; J gene: TRBJ1-4; V gene: TRBV15
CDR3 protein: CAISRQGSGPEAFF; CDR3 DNA: TGTGCCATCAGCCGACAGGGGTCGGGGCCCGAAGCTTTCTTT; D gene: TRBD1; clone size: NA; J gene: TRBJ1-1; V gene: TRBV10-3
CDR3 protein: CAWSVASGTEAFF; CDR3 DNA: TGTGCCTGGAGTGTCGCCTCGGGTACTGAAGCTTTCTTT; D gene: NA; clone size: once; J gene: TRBJ1-1; V gene: TRBV30
CDR3 protein: CACQGVSGSPLHF; CDR3 DNA: TGTGCCTGCCAAGGGGTTAGTGGTTCACCCCTCCACTTT; D gene: NA; clone size: NA; J gene: TRBJ1-6; V gene: TRBV6-5
CDR3 protein: CASSRTSGRSNEQFF; CDR3 DNA: TGTGCCAGTAGTAGGACTAGCGGGAGGAGCAATGAGCAGTTCTTC; D gene: TRBD2; clone size: NA; J gene: TRBJ2-1; V gene: TRBV19